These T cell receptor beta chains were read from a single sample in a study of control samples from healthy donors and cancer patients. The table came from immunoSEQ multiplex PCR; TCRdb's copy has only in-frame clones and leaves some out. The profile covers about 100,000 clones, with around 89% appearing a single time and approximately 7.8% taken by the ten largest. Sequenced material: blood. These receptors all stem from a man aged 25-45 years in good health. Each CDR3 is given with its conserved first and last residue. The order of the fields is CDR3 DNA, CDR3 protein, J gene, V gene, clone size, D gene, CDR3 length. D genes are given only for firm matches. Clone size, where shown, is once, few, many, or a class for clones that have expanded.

CDR3 DNA: TGTGCCAGCAGTCCCTATAGGAGGGCTTTCTTT
CDR3 protein: CASSPYRRAFF
J gene: TRBJ1-1
V gene: TRBV27
clone size: NA
D gene: NA
CDR3 length: 11

CDR3 DNA: TGTGCCAGCAGTTCACCGGGAGACCAAGAGACCCAGTACTTC
CDR3 protein: CASSSPGDQETQYF
J gene: TRBJ2-5
V gene: TRBV27
clone size: once
D gene: NA
CDR3 length: 14

CDR3 DNA: TGCGCCAGCAGCCAAGATCGAAACTACGAGCAGTACTTC
CDR3 protein: CASSQDRNYEQYF
J gene: TRBJ2-7
V gene: TRBV4-1
clone size: NA
D gene: NA
CDR3 length: 13

CDR3 DNA: TGTGCCAGCATCGGTACAGGTGAGCAGTTCTTC
CDR3 protein: CASIGTGEQFF
J gene: TRBJ2-1
V gene: TRBV28
clone size: NA
D gene: NA
CDR3 length: 11

CDR3 DNA: TGCGCCAGCAGCTTGGGGGACAGGGGCTTCACTGAAGCTTTCTTT
CDR3 protein: CASSLGDRGFTEAFF
J gene: TRBJ1-1
V gene: TRBV5-1
clone size: NA
D gene: TRBD1
CDR3 length: 15

CDR3 DNA: TGTGCCACCAGATCGGACAGGGACACCGGGGAGCTGTTTTTT
CDR3 protein: CATRSDRDTGELFF
J gene: TRBJ2-2
V gene: TRBV24-1
clone size: few
D gene: TRBD1
CDR3 length: 14

CDR3 DNA: TGTGCCAGCAGCCAAGCGGGTGGCAGGGGGGTAGGTTTCTTT
CDR3 protein: CASSQAGGRGVGFF
J gene: TRBJ1-1
V gene: TRBV3-1/TRBV3-2
clone size: NA
D gene: TRBD1
CDR3 length: 14

CDR3 DNA: TGTGCCAGCAGTGAAGGGGGTCATAGCAATCAGCCCCAGCATTTT
CDR3 protein: CASSEGGHSNQPQHF
J gene: TRBJ1-5
V gene: TRBV2
clone size: once
D gene: NA
CDR3 length: 15

CDR3 DNA: TGTGCCAGCAGCTTCACCAGGGATGATTCACCCCTCCACTTT
CDR3 protein: CASSFTRDDSPLHF
J gene: TRBJ1-6
V gene: TRBV7-9
clone size: NA
D gene: NA
CDR3 length: 14

CDR3 DNA: TGTGCCAGCAGCGTAGCACAGGGGTCGTCGAATGAGCAGTTCTTC
CDR3 protein: CASSVAQGSSNEQFF
J gene: TRBJ2-1
V gene: TRBV9
clone size: NA
D gene: TRBD1
CDR3 length: 15

CDR3 DNA: TGTGCCAGTAGTATAATAGGGAACTATGGCTACACCTTC
CDR3 protein: CASSIIGNYGYTF
J gene: TRBJ1-2
V gene: TRBV19
clone size: NA
D gene: NA
CDR3 length: 13

CDR3 DNA: TGTGCCAGCAGTAAGAATTACCCAAGAGAGGCCCAGTACTTC
CDR3 protein: CASSKNYPREAQYF
J gene: TRBJ2-5
V gene: TRBV6-5
clone size: NA
D gene: NA
CDR3 length: 14

CDR3 DNA: TGTGCCAGCAGCCGACAGGGGGCTATCACTGAAGCTTTCTTT
CDR3 protein: CASSRQGAITEAFF
J gene: TRBJ1-1
V gene: TRBV7-9
clone size: once
D gene: TRBD1
CDR3 length: 14